This T cell receptor beta chain originates from a study of cytomegalovirus exposure and HLA in healthy donors. Concerning this clone: Its antigen is unidentified.

The length of the CDR3 is 15 residues. V trimming: 0 bases; J trimming: 5 bases; junction bases outside the gene matches: 5. Germline-derived CDR1 and CDR2 are SGHDT and YYEEEE. PCR used 60 Vbeta primers and 13 Jbeta primers. Only in-frame clones appear in the TCRdb table, and some are missing; sequencing was by immunoSEQ multiplex PCR. The data show about 190,000 clones, 80% to 90% seen once. Findings and caveats of the study: Later analysis associated a missense DCLRE1C variant with TCR beta V- and J-gene trimming. About 90% or about 30% of the time was how often most TCR beta V segments were productive, according to an earlier analysis.

J is TRBJ1-5 and V is TRBV5-6, with 7 positions matching TRBD1. Sequenced input: PBMCs. This clonotype originated in a man between 35 and 55 years old in good health and CMV-seropositive. The CDR3 protein is CASSLGRGGDQPQHF. CDR3 nucleotide sequence: TGTGCCAGCAGCTTGGGCAGAGGGGGCGATCAGCCCCAGCATTTT.